This T cell receptor (beta chain) comes out of a study of blood T cells in healthy people across ages. This clonotype was seen a handful of times. The donors, aged roughly 6 to 90, were healthy Caucasians from Russia. The authors ran a second PCR of about 7 to 12 cycles using a sample-barcoded 5' primer and a J-beta primer mix. TCRdb reprocessed the 5' RACE reads via MiXCR and lists one record per CDR3 protein. The sample includes hundreds of thousands of distinct CDR3 sequences, approximately 40% of them seen just once. Sequenced sample: blood. This TCR came from a man at least 80 years old in good health.

CDR3 in DNA: TGCAGTGCTAGGGGTAACACGGGACAGGTTTGCGGCTACACCTTC. Translating gives CSARGNTGQVCGYTF. This rearrangement joins TRBV20-1 to TRBJ1-2; 8 bases match TRBD1. In germline, CDR1 is DFQATT, CDR2 SNEGSKA (reference sequence). There are 15 residues in the CDR3. J was trimmed by 8 bases and V by 3 bases; bases with no gene match: 14.